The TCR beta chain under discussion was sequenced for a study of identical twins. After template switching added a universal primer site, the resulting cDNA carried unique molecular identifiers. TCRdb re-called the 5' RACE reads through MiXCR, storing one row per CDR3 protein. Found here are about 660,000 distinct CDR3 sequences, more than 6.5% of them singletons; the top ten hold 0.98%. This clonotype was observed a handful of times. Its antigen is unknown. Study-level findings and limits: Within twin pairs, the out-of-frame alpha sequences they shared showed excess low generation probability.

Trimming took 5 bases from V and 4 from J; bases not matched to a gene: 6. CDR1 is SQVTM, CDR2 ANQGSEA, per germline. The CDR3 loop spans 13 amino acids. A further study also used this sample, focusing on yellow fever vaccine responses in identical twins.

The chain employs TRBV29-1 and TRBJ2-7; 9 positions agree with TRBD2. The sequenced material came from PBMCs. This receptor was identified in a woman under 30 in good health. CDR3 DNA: TGCAGCGTTCTTAGCGGGAGAGAATACGAGCAGTACTTC. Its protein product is CSVLSGREYEQYF.